This T cell receptor (beta chain) was recorded in a study of T cells after yellow fever vaccination (dated by TCRdb to between 2018 and 2021). The study in broad terms: Libraries from fractions with low cell numbers were prepared with the SMART-Seq v4 Ultra Low Input RNA kit. Blood samples were taken at several timepoints before and after primary and secondary immunization, and bulk PBMC replicates and cell subsets were isolated. Two healthy male donors made up the cohort, one aged 18 to 29 years and the other aged 30 to 40 years. To track T-cell clones before and after primary and booster YFV17D yellow fever vaccination, bulk TCR alpha and beta repertoires were sequenced longitudinally.

TCR cDNA was synthesized by 5'RACE template switching, which introduced a universal primer site and unique molecular identifiers. Priming for cDNA synthesis came from both the TCR alpha and TCR beta constant segments. Two PCR steps were used to amplify libraries, with sample barcodes and sequencing adapters being added in the second step. Sequencing of the libraries was done on either Illumina HiSeq 2500 (2x100 bp) or NovaSeq (2x150 bp). Processing in the source paper ran as follows. MIGEC was used to demultiplex reads and collapse the reads into UMI consensus sequences, and MiXCR was used for V(D)J alignment. Clonotypes responding to the vaccine were identified with edgeR on replicate PBMC samples, with the criteria of FDR below 0.01 and a log2 fold change above 5 up to day 15. Each bulk clonotype was labeled CD4 or CD8 based on which sequenced repertoire, CD4 or CD8, contained the clonotype at higher abundance. Using fastp trimming at Q25 and MiXCR clonotype assembly, TCRdb reanalyzed the public sequencing data and kept in-frame beta chains. For every CDR3 protein sequence, its rows merge into one entry that carries the most common genes and DNA. What appears here as the V and J calls and clone size reflects TCRdb's work, not the paper's. The sample table records around 530,000 distinct CDR3 sequences; 17% of these occur just once. Around 16% of the sample is in the top ten clones.

The sample's treatment or condition label, decoded: live attenuated yellow fever vaccine strain. At each blood-draw timepoint, two biological replicates of bulk PBMCs were collected. PBMCs were isolated from peripheral blood using a standard Ficoll-Paque protocol. TriZol was used to extract RNA from bulk PBMCs, CD4 and CD8 fractions, and dextramer-positive and dextramer-negative fractions. Findings and caveats that apply to the study as a whole: Only two donors were included in the study, so the extent to which the findings can be generalized is limited. After the booster, most clones that had expanded after primary vaccination were detected again (nearly 97% of CD4 and about 88% of CD8), suggesting broad maintenance of memory. The secondary T-cell response was found to be weaker but faster than the primary response, with a peak reached on day 5 rather than on day 15. A small share of clonotypes occurred in both CD4 and CD8 compartments, likely arising from convergent recombination. Computational filtering was needed because FACS-sorted repertoires could contain abundant contaminating clonotypes from the bulk population.

This clonotype was counted only a few times. Its antigen remains undetermined. Base qualities are not provided; no much larger clone lies one nucleotide away. The CDR3 contains 16 residues, cysteine and phenylalanine counted. The entry retains the CDR3 DNA only, 48 bases that are in frame from base 1. CDR1 and CDR2 are drawn from the germline V gene: SGDLS, YYNGEE. Trimmed from V: 2 bases; trimmed from J: 0 bases; junction bases lacking a gene match: 4. The input for sequencing was PBMCs, taken about 5 days after the first yellow fever vaccination. This receptor was taken from a young man who received the YFV17D yellow fever vaccine. Recombination joined TRBV9 with TRBJ1-4, with 7 central nucleotides matching TRBD1. At the DNA level, the sequence is TGTGCCAGCAGCGTGACGACAGGGACAACTAATGAAAAACTGTTTTTT. Its protein is CASSVTTGTTNEKLFF.